Listed below are T cell receptor beta chains from one sample, sequenced in a study of T cells in Graves' hyperthyroidism and ophthalmopathy. In TCRdb, the multiplex PCR reads were re-called with MiXCR into one record per CDR3 protein. The profile shows 530,000 or so distinct CDR3 sequences, roughly 17% of them singletons. The sample taken for sequencing was blood. Every receptor here comes from a woman aged 18-29 years with Graves' ophthalmopathy. CDR3s include the opening cysteine and the closing phenylalanine or tryptophan. The D gene is left open where the match is weak. Some rows have no size entry. The others give once, few or many, or a class for an expanded clone.

TRBJ2-7 | TRBD2 | TRBV3-1 | . | CASSGRDYPYEQYF | TGTGCCAGCAGCGGAAGGGACTACCCCTACGAGCAGTACTTC
TRBJ1-1 | . | TRBV6-5 | many | CASSYSPQGSNTEAFF | TGTGCCAGCAGTTACTCGCCCCAGGGCTCGAACACTGAAGCTTTCTTT
TRBJ2-3 | . | TRBV18 | many | CASSTGFTDTQYF | TGTGCCAGCTCAACAGGTTTTACAGATACGCAGTATTTT
TRBJ1-1 | . | TRBV28 | many | CASSFWGRMNTEAFF | TGTGCCAGCAGTTTCTGGGGGCGAATGAACACTGAAGCTTTCTTT
TRBJ2-2 | . | TRBV7-9 | . | CASSLGQGTTGELFF | TGTGCCAGCAGCTTAGGGCAGGGGACCACCGGGGAGCTGTTTTTT
TRBJ1-1 | TRBD1 | TRBV20-1 | few | CSARDPDRGNTEAFF | TGCAGTGCTAGAGATCCTGACAGGGGGAACACTGAAGCTTTCTTT
TRBJ1-1 | . | TRBV6-1 | many | CASRALGENTEAFF | TGTGCCAGCAGAGCCTTGGGGGAGAACACTGAAGCTTTCTTT
TRBJ1-2 | TRBD1 | TRBV7-9 | many | CASSLATGQEYGYTF | TGTGCCAGCAGCTTAGCGACAGGGCAGGAATATGGCTACACCTTC
TRBJ1-1 | TRBD1 | TRBV7-2 | . | CASSLALDGTGLTKGTEAFF | TGTGCCAGCAGCTTAGCTTTAGACGGGACAGGACTCACTAAGGGGACTGAAGCTTTCTTT
TRBJ2-7 | TRBD1 | TRBV27 | many | CASSYGQGNEQYF | TGTGCCAGCAGCTACGGACAGGGGAACGAGCAGTACTTC
TRBJ2-1 | . | TRBV12-3/TRBV12-4 | many | CASSFPRDEQFF | TGTGCCAGCAGTTTCCCTAGAGATGAGCAGTTCTTC
TRBJ2-7 | TRBD2 | TRBV20-1 | . | CSAQMARGGSYEQYF | TGCAGTGCCCAGATGGCTCGCGGGGGTTCCTACGAGCAGTACTTC
TRBJ2-2 | TRBD2 | TRBV6-1 | many | CASSFAGGPGRNTGELFF | TGTGCCAGCAGTTTTGCGGGAGGGCCTGGTAGAAACACCGGGGAGCTGTTTTTT
TRBJ2-1 | TRBD2 | TRBV19 | few | CASSMGTSGNNEQFF | TGTGCCAGTAGTATGGGGACTAGCGGCAACAATGAGCAGTTCTTC
TRBJ2-1 | . | TRBV28 | many | CASSAPRGLDAYNEQFF | TGTGCCAGCAGTGCGCCCAGGGGTTTGGATGCCTACAATGAGCAGTTCTTC
TRBJ2-1 | . | TRBV7-2 | . | CASSLDMATSYNEQFF | TGTGCCAGCAGCTTAGACATGGCCACCTCCTACAATGAGCAGTTCTTC
TRBJ1-3 | TRBD1 | TRBV7-9 | . | CASSLVAGGPGNTIYF | TGTGCCAGCAGCTTAGTAGCAGGGGGACCTGGAAACACCATATATTTT
TRBJ1-2 | . | TRBV27 | many | CATSDGYGYTF | TGTGCCACCAGTGATGGCTATGGCTACACCTTC
TRBJ1-4 | . | TRBV27 | . | CASSLEGNLNEKLFF | TGTGCCAGCAGCCTCGAAGGCAACTTAAATGAAAAACTGTTTTTT
TRBJ2-3 | TRBD2 | TRBV2 | many | CASSGGLAGNTDTQYF | TGTGCCAGCAGTGGAGGACTAGCGGGGAACACAGATACGCAGTATTTT